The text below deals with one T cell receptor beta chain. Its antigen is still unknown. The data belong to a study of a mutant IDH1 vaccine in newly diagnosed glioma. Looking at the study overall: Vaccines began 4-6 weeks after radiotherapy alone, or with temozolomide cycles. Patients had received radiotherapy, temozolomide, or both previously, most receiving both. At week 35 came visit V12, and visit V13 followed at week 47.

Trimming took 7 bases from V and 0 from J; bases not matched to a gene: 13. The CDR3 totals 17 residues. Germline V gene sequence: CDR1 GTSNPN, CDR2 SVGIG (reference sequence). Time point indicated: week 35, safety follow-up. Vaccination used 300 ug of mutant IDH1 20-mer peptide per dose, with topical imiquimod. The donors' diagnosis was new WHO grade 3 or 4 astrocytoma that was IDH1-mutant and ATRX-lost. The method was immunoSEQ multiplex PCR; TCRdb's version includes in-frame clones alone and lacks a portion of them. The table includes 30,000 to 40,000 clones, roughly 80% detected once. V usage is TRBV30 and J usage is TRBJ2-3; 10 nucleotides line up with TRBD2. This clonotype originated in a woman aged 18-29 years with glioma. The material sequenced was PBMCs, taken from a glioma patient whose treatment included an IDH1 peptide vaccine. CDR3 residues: CASSGLAAKASTDTQYF. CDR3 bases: TGTGCCTCCTCAGGACTAGCGGCAAAAGCTAGCACAGATACGCAGTATTTT.